The clone carrying this T cell receptor (beta chain) was detected ten times or more. The antigen is unknown. Time point noted: healthy volunteer bleed at 6 weeks. From whole blood left unfractionated, total RNA was extracted. As the library was built, unique molecular identifiers were attached to individual cDNA molecules. MiXCR, run by TCRdb on the RACE reads, gives a single entry per CDR3 protein. Here the sample spans some 65,000 distinct CDR3 sequences, 5.5% to 7.5% being singletons. The data belong to a study of human T cells and chemical hapten exposure. Looking at the study overall: Variation in per-sample TCR yields came mainly from small pooled library volume differences.

Study-wide results and caveats: The number of TCRs over 1 in 1000 frequency stayed unchanged after DPC.

The V end lost 1 base, the J end lost 4 bases, and 13 bases lay between the germline ends. The length of the CDR3 is 15 residues. Germline CDR1 is KGHSH and CDR2 is LQKENI. The specimen sequenced was whole blood. The rearrangement links TRBV18 to TRBJ1-1; a weak D match, TRBD1 (5 bases). This TCR derives from a female donor in good health. Some clones in this sample may be carry-over from other donors' samples. This CDR3 reads CASSPRDPGGTEAFF. The CDR3 nucleotides read TGTGCCAGCTCACCACGGGACCCCGGGGGCACTGAAGCTTTCTTT.